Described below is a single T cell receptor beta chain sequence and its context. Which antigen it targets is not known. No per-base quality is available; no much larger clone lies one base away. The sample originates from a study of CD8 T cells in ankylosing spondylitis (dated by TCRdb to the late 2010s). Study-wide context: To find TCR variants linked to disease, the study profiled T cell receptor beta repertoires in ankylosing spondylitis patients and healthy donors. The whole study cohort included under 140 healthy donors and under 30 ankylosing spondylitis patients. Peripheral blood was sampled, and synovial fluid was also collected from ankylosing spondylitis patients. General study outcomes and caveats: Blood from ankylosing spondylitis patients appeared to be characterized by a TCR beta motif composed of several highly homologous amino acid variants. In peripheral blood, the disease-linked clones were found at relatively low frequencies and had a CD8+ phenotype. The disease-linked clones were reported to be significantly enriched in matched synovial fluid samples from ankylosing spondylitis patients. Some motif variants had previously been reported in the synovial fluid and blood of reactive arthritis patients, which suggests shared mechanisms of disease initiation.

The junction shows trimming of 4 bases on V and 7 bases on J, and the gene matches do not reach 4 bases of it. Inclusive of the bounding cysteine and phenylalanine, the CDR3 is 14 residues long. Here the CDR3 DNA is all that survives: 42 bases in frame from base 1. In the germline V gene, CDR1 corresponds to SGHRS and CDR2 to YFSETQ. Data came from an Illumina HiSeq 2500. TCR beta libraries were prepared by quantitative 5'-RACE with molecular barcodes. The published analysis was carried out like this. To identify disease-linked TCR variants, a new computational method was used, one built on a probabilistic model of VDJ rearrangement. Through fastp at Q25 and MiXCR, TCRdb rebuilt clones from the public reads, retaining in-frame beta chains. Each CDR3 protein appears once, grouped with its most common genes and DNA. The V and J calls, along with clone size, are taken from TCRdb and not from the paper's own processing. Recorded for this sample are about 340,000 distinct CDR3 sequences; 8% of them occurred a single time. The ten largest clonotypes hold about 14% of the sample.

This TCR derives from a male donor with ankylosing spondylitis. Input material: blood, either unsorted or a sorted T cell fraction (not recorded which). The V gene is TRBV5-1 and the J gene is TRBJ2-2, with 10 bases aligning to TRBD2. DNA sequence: TGCGCCAGCAGCCAACTAGCGGGAAACGGGGAGCTGTTTTTT. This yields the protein CASSQLAGNGELFF.